The rows below give T cell receptor beta chains drawn from one sample of a study of T cell changes during pregnancy in multiple sclerosis. This table comes from immunoSEQ multiplex PCR, and its TCRdb copy is limited to in-frame clones, with some not included. The data show about 67,000 clones, more than 90% seen once. Sample: peripheral blood, taken in the first trimester of pregnancy. Every receptor here comes from a female donor with multiple sclerosis, enrolled in a pregnancy study. Both conserved end residues are part of each CDR3. Fields, in order: CDR3 DNA, CDR3 protein, D gene, clone size, CDR3 length, V gene, J gene. The D gene is left open where the match is weak. Expanded clones are given a class, and other clones once, few, many or no size at all.

cdr3_nt: TGTGCCAGCAGTGCCCTTGTCGGCGGCGCCCTCGAGCAGTACTTC
cdr3_aa: CASSALVGGALEQYF
d_call: .
clone_size: .
cdr3_length: 15
v_call: TRBV6-1
j_call: TRBJ2-7

cdr3_nt: TGTGCCAGCACGGGACAGCCCCAAGAGACCCAGTACTTC
cdr3_aa: CASTGQPQETQYF
d_call: TRBD1
clone_size: .
cdr3_length: 13
v_call: TRBV7-9
j_call: TRBJ2-5

cdr3_nt: TGTGCCAGCAGCATACAGGGTAAAAGCTCCTACGAGCAGTACTTC
cdr3_aa: CASSIQGKSSYEQYF
d_call: .
clone_size: .
cdr3_length: 15
v_call: TRBV7-2
j_call: TRBJ2-7

cdr3_nt: TGTGCCAGTACCACGACAGGGGGGGAGCAGCCCCAGCATTTT
cdr3_aa: CASTTTGGEQPQHF
d_call: TRBD1
clone_size: .
cdr3_length: 14
v_call: TRBV19
j_call: TRBJ1-5

cdr3_nt: TGTGCCAGCAGTTTATCCTTGGACAGTTTGAACACTGAAGCTTTCTTT
cdr3_aa: CASSLSLDSLNTEAFF
d_call: .
clone_size: .
cdr3_length: 16
v_call: TRBV27
j_call: TRBJ1-1

cdr3_nt: TGTGCCAGTAGAAGGGGGCCCATCTCCGGGGAGCTGTTTTTT
cdr3_aa: CASRRGPISGELFF
d_call: TRBD1
clone_size: .
cdr3_length: 14
v_call: TRBV19
j_call: TRBJ2-2

cdr3_nt: TGCGCCAGCAGCCCCTCCGTGGCCACCGCTGGAAACACCATATATTTT
cdr3_aa: CASSPSVATAGNTIYF
d_call: .
clone_size: .
cdr3_length: 16
v_call: TRBV5-1
j_call: TRBJ1-3

cdr3_nt: TGTGCCTGGAGTGTACAGGGGGTAAAGGGAGGCTACACCTTC
cdr3_aa: CAWSVQGVKGGYTF
d_call: TRBD1
clone_size: .
cdr3_length: 14
v_call: TRBV30
j_call: TRBJ1-2

cdr3_nt: TGTCTCGTCAAGGGGGCTGAAGCTTTCTTT
cdr3_aa: CLVKGAEAFF
d_call: .
clone_size: .
cdr3_length: 10
v_call: TRBV2
j_call: TRBJ1-1

cdr3_nt: TGTGCCAGCAGCTTTCGACTAGCGGGCCCCCAAGAGACCCAGTACTTC
cdr3_aa: CASSFRLAGPQETQYF
d_call: TRBD2
clone_size: .
cdr3_length: 16
v_call: TRBV9
j_call: TRBJ2-5

cdr3_nt: TGTGCCAGCAGCGTAGATGAGGGGGGGGAGCAGTACTTC
cdr3_aa: CASSVDEGGEQYF
d_call: .
clone_size: few
cdr3_length: 13
v_call: TRBV9
j_call: TRBJ2-7

cdr3_nt: TGTGCCAGTAGTATAGTGTCTAGCGCTGGTGAGCAGTTCTTC
cdr3_aa: CASSIVSSAGEQFF
d_call: .
clone_size: .
cdr3_length: 14
v_call: TRBV19
j_call: TRBJ2-1

cdr3_nt: TGTGCCAGCAAGGGAACAGGAAGGGATGAGCAGTTCTTC
cdr3_aa: CASKGTGRDEQFF
d_call: .
clone_size: .
cdr3_length: 13
v_call: TRBV2
j_call: TRBJ2-1

cdr3_nt: TGTGCCAGCAGCCCGAGAGGGGGCGGAGGTGAAGCTTTCTTT
cdr3_aa: CASSPRGGGGEAFF
d_call: TRBD1
clone_size: .
cdr3_length: 14
v_call: TRBV7-9
j_call: TRBJ1-1

cdr3_nt: TGTGCCAGCAGCCGGGACAGAGGCACCGGGGAGCTGTTTTTT
cdr3_aa: CASSRDRGTGELFF
d_call: TRBD1
clone_size: .
cdr3_length: 14
v_call: TRBV7-9
j_call: TRBJ2-2

cdr3_nt: TGTGCCAGCAGTACAGGTTATAGTGTTTCTAGCACAGATACGCAGTATTTT
cdr3_aa: CASSTGYSVSSTDTQYF
d_call: .
clone_size: few
cdr3_length: 17
v_call: TRBV28
j_call: TRBJ2-3

cdr3_nt: TGTGCCAGCAGCCTCCTAAGGGGGTGGGGGGAGACCCAGTACTTC
cdr3_aa: CASSLLRGWGETQYF
d_call: .
clone_size: .
cdr3_length: 15
v_call: TRBV7-2
j_call: TRBJ2-5

cdr3_nt: TGTGCCAGCAGTCGTTACAGGGGGGGTATTGAGCAGTTCTTC
cdr3_aa: CASSRYRGGIEQFF
d_call: .
clone_size: .
cdr3_length: 14
v_call: TRBV6-5
j_call: TRBJ2-1

cdr3_nt: TGTGCCACCTCACAGGGAACAGGTCGCGAGCAGTACTTC
cdr3_aa: CATSQGTGREQYF
d_call: .
clone_size: once
cdr3_length: 13
v_call: TRBV6-5
j_call: TRBJ2-7

cdr3_nt: TGTGCTACCGGCGGGACGACGTCACCCTACGAGCAGTACTTC
cdr3_aa: CATGGTTSPYEQYF
d_call: .
clone_size: .
cdr3_length: 14
v_call: TRBV28
j_call: TRBJ2-7

cdr3_nt: TGTGCCATCAGTATACGCTCCTTCGACAGGGGGTCTGGCGGGGAGCTGTTTTTT
cdr3_aa: CAISIRSFDRGSGGELFF
d_call: TRBD1
clone_size: .
cdr3_length: 18
v_call: TRBV19
j_call: TRBJ2-2

cdr3_nt: TGCGCCAGCAGCTTTTACGGGACAGGGGGACGGGAGACCCAGTACTTC
cdr3_aa: CASSFYGTGGRETQYF
d_call: TRBD1
clone_size: .
cdr3_length: 16
v_call: TRBV5-1
j_call: TRBJ2-5

cdr3_nt: TGCGCCAGCAGCTTGGGGACAGGGAATGTTTTTGATGAAAAACTGTTTTTT
cdr3_aa: CASSLGTGNVFDEKLFF
d_call: TRBD1
clone_size: .
cdr3_length: 17
v_call: TRBV5-1
j_call: TRBJ1-4

cdr3_nt: TGCGCCAGCAGCTTGGAGGGAGACTATGGCTACACCTTC
cdr3_aa: CASSLEGDYGYTF
d_call: .
clone_size: .
cdr3_length: 13
v_call: TRBV5-1
j_call: TRBJ1-2

cdr3_nt: TGTGCCAGTAGTGGGGACAGTTCGTCTAACTATGGCTACACCTTC
cdr3_aa: CASSGDSSSNYGYTF
d_call: TRBD1
clone_size: .
cdr3_length: 15
v_call: TRBV19
j_call: TRBJ1-2

cdr3_nt: TGTGCCAGCAGCCGACTGACAGGGGGAGGGACAGATACGCAGTATTTT
cdr3_aa: CASSRLTGGGTDTQYF
d_call: TRBD1
clone_size: once
cdr3_length: 16
v_call: TRBV27
j_call: TRBJ2-3

cdr3_nt: TGTGCCAGCAGCCCGGAGCCAACCTACGAGCAGTACTTC
cdr3_aa: CASSPEPTYEQYF
d_call: .
clone_size: .
cdr3_length: 13
v_call: TRBV5-4
j_call: TRBJ2-7

cdr3_nt: TGTGCCAGCAATATACAGGGGGCCGATCAGCCCCAGCATTTT
cdr3_aa: CASNIQGADQPQHF
d_call: TRBD1
clone_size: .
cdr3_length: 14
v_call: TRBV2
j_call: TRBJ1-5

cdr3_nt: TGTGCCAGCAGCCCCCTCTTAGTAGGTAGCGGGAACTCTGGGGCCAACGTCCTGACTTTC
cdr3_aa: CASSPLLVGSGNSGANVLTF
d_call: TRBD2
clone_size: .
cdr3_length: 20
v_call: TRBV7-3
j_call: TRBJ2-6

cdr3_nt: TGTGCCATCAGTGCCGGGACAGGGGCCGAGCAGTACTTC
cdr3_aa: CAISAGTGAEQYF
d_call: TRBD1
clone_size: few
cdr3_length: 13
v_call: TRBV10-3
j_call: TRBJ2-7

cdr3_nt: TGTGCCAGTAGATCGTCTAGAGGGTCCTACAATGAGCAGTTCTTC
cdr3_aa: CASRSSRGSYNEQFF
d_call: .
clone_size: .
cdr3_length: 15
v_call: TRBV19
j_call: TRBJ2-1

cdr3_nt: TGTGCCAGCTCACCTCAGGGCTCCTATAATTCACCCCTCCACTTT
cdr3_aa: CASSPQGSYNSPLHF
d_call: .
clone_size: .
cdr3_length: 15
v_call: TRBV18
j_call: TRBJ1-6

cdr3_nt: TGTGCCAGCAGTTTATCGCAGGGGAACACTGAAGCTTTCTTT
cdr3_aa: CASSLSQGNTEAFF
d_call: .
clone_size: once
cdr3_length: 14
v_call: TRBV27
j_call: TRBJ1-1

cdr3_nt: TGTGCCTGGAGCGAGCGGGAGAACACCGGGGAGCTGTTTTTT
cdr3_aa: CAWSERENTGELFF
d_call: TRBD2
clone_size: once
cdr3_length: 14
v_call: TRBV30
j_call: TRBJ2-2

cdr3_nt: TGTGCCAGCAGTGAAGTTGATAGCGGGGGGCCTAGAGATACGCAGTATTTT
cdr3_aa: CASSEVDSGGPRDTQYF
d_call: TRBD2
clone_size: .
cdr3_length: 17
v_call: TRBV6-1
j_call: TRBJ2-3

cdr3_nt: TGTGCCAGCAGTTATCCCGGTTCACCCCTCCACTTT
cdr3_aa: CASSYPGSPLHF
d_call: .
clone_size: .
cdr3_length: 12
v_call: TRBV6-6
j_call: TRBJ1-6

cdr3_nt: TGTGCCAGCAGCTCCGTCAGACAGGGTCCTAATGAAAAACTGTTTTTT
cdr3_aa: CASSSVRQGPNEKLFF
d_call: TRBD1
clone_size: .
cdr3_length: 16
v_call: TRBV5-5
j_call: TRBJ1-4

cdr3_nt: TGTGTCAGCAGTGGGACAGGGGGCGCTGGGGCCAACGTCCTGACTTTC
cdr3_aa: CVSSGTGGAGANVLTF
d_call: TRBD1
clone_size: .
cdr3_length: 16
v_call: TRBV6-1
j_call: TRBJ2-6

cdr3_nt: TGTGCCAGCAGCCGCGGACAGGGGGCTGGCCAGCCCCAGCATTTT
cdr3_aa: CASSRGQGAGQPQHF
d_call: TRBD1
clone_size: .
cdr3_length: 15
v_call: TRBV7-2
j_call: TRBJ1-5

cdr3_nt: TGTGCCAGCTCACCCAGGGTCATCCACGACAATCAGCCCCAGCATTTT
cdr3_aa: CASSPRVIHDNQPQHF
d_call: .
clone_size: .
cdr3_length: 16
v_call: TRBV18
j_call: TRBJ1-5

cdr3_nt: TGTGCCAGCAGTAGGACAGTTAGCTACGAGCAGTACTTC
cdr3_aa: CASSRTVSYEQYF
d_call: .
clone_size: .
cdr3_length: 13
v_call: TRBV27
j_call: TRBJ2-7

cdr3_nt: TGTGCCAGTAGTACCCGAAAAGGGGCCGAGCAGTACTTC
cdr3_aa: CASSTRKGAEQYF
d_call: .
clone_size: .
cdr3_length: 13
v_call: TRBV19
j_call: TRBJ2-7

cdr3_nt: TGCGCCAGCAGTGAGAGGGGGCACGTCACTGAAGCTTTCTTT
cdr3_aa: CASSERGHVTEAFF
d_call: TRBD1
clone_size: few
cdr3_length: 14
v_call: TRBV10-2
j_call: TRBJ1-1

cdr3_nt: TGTGCCAGCAGCTCGACAGATGTACTTTACAATGAGCAGTTCTTC
cdr3_aa: CASSSTDVLYNEQFF
d_call: .
clone_size: once
cdr3_length: 15
v_call: TRBV13
j_call: TRBJ2-1

cdr3_nt: TGTGCCAGCAGCGCCGGGGGGGCAGAATCAATCCACGAGCAGTACTTC
cdr3_aa: CASSAGGAESIHEQYF
d_call: TRBD2
clone_size: .
cdr3_length: 16
v_call: TRBV9
j_call: TRBJ2-7